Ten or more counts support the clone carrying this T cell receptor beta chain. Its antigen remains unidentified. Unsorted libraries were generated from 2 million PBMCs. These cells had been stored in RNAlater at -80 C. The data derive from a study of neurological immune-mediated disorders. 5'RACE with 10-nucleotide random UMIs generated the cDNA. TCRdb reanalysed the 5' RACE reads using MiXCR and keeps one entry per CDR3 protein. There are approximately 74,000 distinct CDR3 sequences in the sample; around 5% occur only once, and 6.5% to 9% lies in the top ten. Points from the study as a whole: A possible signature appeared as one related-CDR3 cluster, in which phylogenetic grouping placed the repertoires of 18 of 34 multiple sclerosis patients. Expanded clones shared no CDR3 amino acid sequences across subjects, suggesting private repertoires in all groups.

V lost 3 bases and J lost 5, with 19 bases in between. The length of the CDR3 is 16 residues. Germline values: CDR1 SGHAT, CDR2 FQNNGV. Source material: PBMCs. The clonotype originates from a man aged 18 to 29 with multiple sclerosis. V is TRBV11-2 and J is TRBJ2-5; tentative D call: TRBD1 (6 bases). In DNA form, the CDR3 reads TGTGCCAGCAGCTTGCGGGCAACAACAGGGCTGGAGACCCAGTACTTC. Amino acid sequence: CASSLRATTGLETQYF.